What follows are 8 T cell receptor beta chains derived from one specimen sequenced in a study of response to subunit inactivated influenza vaccine. MiXCR, applied by TCRdb to the RT-PCR reads, yields one record per CDR3 protein. The table has over 750,000 distinct CDR3 sequences, over 20% seen once. This specimen consisted of PBMCs from blood, obtained about 5 days after vaccination. The receptor source for this set is a man in his forties or fifties who received an inactivated influenza vaccine.

The CDR3 nucleotides are TGCAGTGCTAGAGATAGAAGCTCCGATGAGCAGTTCTTC. As protein: CSARDRSSDEQFF. The V call is TRBV20-1, the J call TRBJ2-1; D gene uncertain. Germline V lookup: CDR1 DFQATT, CDR2 SNEGSKA (reference sequence). The germline V and J ends were trimmed by 0 bases and 8 bases, with 11 bases remaining between them. CDR3 length equals 13 residues.

This clonotype was detected a few times. The chain employs TRBV6-2 or TRBV6-3 and TRBJ2-3; 13 bases align to TRBD2. The CDR3 loop spans 15 amino acids. V gave up 5 bases and J gave up 4 bases; unmatched junction bases: 3. Looked up from germline, CDR1 is MNHEY and CDR2 is SVGEGT. The CDR3 spells CASSAGLAGSDTQYF. The CDR3 DNA reads TGTGCCAGCAGTGCGGGACTAGCGGGGTCAGATACGCAGTATTTT.

This clonotype has a handful of counts. The chain links TRBV20-1 to TRBJ2-1; D might be TRBD1 (6 bases). The CDR3 runs 15 residues. The germline V gene has CDR1 DFQATT and CDR2 SNEGSKA (reference sequence). V dropped 6 bases and J dropped 0 bases, with 15 bases sitting between them. Written as DNA, the CDR3 is TGCAGTGCACTGGGACATCCGAGCTCCTACAATGAGCAGTTCTTC. Translation gives CSALGHPSSYNEQFF.

This clonotype was picked up a small number of times. The chain links TRBV20-1 to TRBJ2-7; D not certain. The CDR3 is 12 amino acids. Trimming took 6 bases from V and 3 from J, leaving 12 bases between them. Germline V gene sequence: CDR1 DFQATT, CDR2 SNEGSKA (reference sequence). The CDR3 is CSAKERYYEQYF. DNA of the CDR3: TGCAGTGCAAAGGAGAGGTACTACGAGCAGTACTTC.

The CDR3 loop reads CASSYMASGSLPGELFF. The DNA for the CDR3 is TGTGCCAGCAGTTACATGGCTAGCGGGAGTCTTCCCGGGGAGCTGTTTTTT. This chain uses TRBV6-5 with TRBJ2-2; 10 bases align to TRBD2. The CDR3 spans 17 residues. The V segment lost 2 bases and the J segment 6 bases; nucleotides outside the gene matches: 9. The germline gives CDR1 MNHEY, CDR2 SVGAGI.

This clonotype occurred a few times. This chain joins TRBV9 and TRBJ2-1; D is perhaps TRBD1 (6 bases). The V and J ends lost 2 bases and 4 bases respectively, with 13 bases between them. The germline CDR1 and CDR2 sequences are SGDLS and YYNGEE. The CDR3 has 15 amino acids. CDR3 amino acids: CASSVRGRAYNEQFF. The DNA for the CDR3 is TGTGCCAGCAGCGTCAGGGGTAGGGCTTACAATGAGCAGTTCTTC. Combining the CDR3 with reference TRBV9 and TRBJ2-1 gives the whole variable domain DSGVTQTPKHLITATGQRVTLRCSPRSGDLSVYWYQQSLDQGLQFLIQYYNGEERAKGNILERFSAQQFPDLHSELNLSSLELGDSALYFCASSVRGRAYNEQFFGPGTRLTVL.

This clonotype was counted only a few times. The chain carries TRBV20-1 and TRBJ2-1; D possibly uses TRBD1 or TRBD2 (5 bases each). Germline CDR1 DFQATT, CDR2 SNEGSKA (reference sequence). The CDR3 sequence is 15 residues long. Deletions cut 6 bases from V and 7 bases from J, with 22 bases between. The CDR3 reads CSASPGTPPFNEQFF. The CDR3 coding sequence is TGCAGTGCGTCCCCAGGGACCCCCCCATTTAATGAGCAGTTCTTC.

The V gene is TRBV5-6, the J gene TRBJ2-7, with D perhaps TRBD1 or TRBD2 (5 bases each). V was pared by 4 bases and J by 6 bases, with 17 bases between. Germline V CDR1 and CDR2: SGHDT, YYEEEE. The CDR3 is made up of 14 amino acids. CDR3 nucleotide sequence: TGTGCCAGCAGCCGGGGACCCCTAATAGGCGAGCAGTACTTC. Protein sequence: CASSRGPLIGEQYF.